This TCR beta chain was recorded in a study of T cell changes during pregnancy in multiple sclerosis. Sequenced by immunoSEQ multiplex PCR; TCRdb stores in-frame clones only, minus some. The table has more than 55,000 clones, approximately 90% seen once; the top ten hold 3.5% to 4.5%. The sequence was obtained from a female donor in good health, enrolled as a control in a pregnancy study. The sample in question was peripheral blood, obtained after pregnancy.

CDR3 protein: CASSHKPGGADSNQPQHF. The DNA for the CDR3 is TGTGCCAGCAGCCACAAGCCAGGGGGCGCAGATAGCAATCAGCCCCAGCATTTT. The chain combines TRBV5-4 with TRBJ1-5, with 8 bases matching TRBD1. The V gene end was trimmed by 4 bases and the J gene end by 0 bases; junction bases not matched to a gene: 12. This CDR3 has 18 residues. Germline V CDR1 and CDR2: SGHNT, YYREEE (reference sequence).